This T cell receptor beta chain is from a study of shared clonotypes between healthy human individuals. Study summary: Aged 18 to 49, the donors were a couple of women and three men.

This clone was seen a handful of times. From germline, CDR1 is PRHDT and CDR2 FYEKMQ (reference sequence). This CDR3 is built from 15 residues. Trimming left V 6 bases short and J 2 bases short, with 17 bases between. Unsorted PBMC DNA went through sequencing on ten immunoSEQ deep assay plates. In the source study's methods: Sequence data from immunoSEQ were junction-only and lacked quality scores; consequently, filtering differed. The table came from immunoSEQ multiplex PCR; TCRdb's copy has only in-frame clones and leaves some out. Clone size and the V and J calls come from that table; the DNA yielded D and trimming. The sample holds fewer than 550,000 clones, 60% to 80% seen once.

The TCR comes from a middle-aged woman in good health. Some clones in this sample may be carry-over from other donors' samples. V and J are TRBV13 and TRBJ2-7, with D tentatively TRBD2 (5 bases). The sequenced sample consisted of PBMCs. CDR3 sequence reads: CASSHTRGNTYEQYF. The CDR3 bases are TGTGCCAGCAGTCATACCCGGGGAAACACCTACGAGCAGTACTTC.